This T cell receptor beta chain was profiled in a study of cytomegalovirus exposure and HLA in healthy donors. Looking at the study overall: Out of roughly 170 million T cells, an earlier analysis found some 110 million unique TCR beta sequences in total.

The CDR3 length is 15 residues. The V and J ends lost 6 bases and 4 bases, in that order; junction bases with no gene match: 8. The germline CDR1 and CDR2 sequences are KGHSH and LQKENI. Amplification used 60 Vbeta primers and 13 Jbeta primers. The data were produced by immunoSEQ multiplex PCR, yet TCRdb's version contains in-frame clones alone and is incomplete. The sample lists 200,000 to 250,000 clones, 70% to 90% occurring once. The chain couples TRBV18 to TRBJ2-5; 10 bases line up with TRBD1. The receptor's source is a man in his thirties or forties in good health and CMV-seronegative. Sequenced material: PBMCs. The CDR3 bases are TGTGCCAGCTCGTCCGACAGGGGGCGTCGAGAGACCCAGTACTTC. Translating it yields CASSSDRGRRETQYF.